The 26 T cell receptor beta chains below were found in one sample sequenced in a study of tumour-infiltrating T cells in Burkitt lymphoma. Here immunoSEQ multiplex PCR was the method, and the copy in TCRdb shows in-frame clones only, minus some. The data show about 15,000 clones, with roughly 80% seen just once and around 7.2% held by the top ten. The sequenced sample consisted of tumor tissue. All receptors derive from a human donor with diffuse large B-cell lymphoma.

This clone was seen a handful of times. The V call is TRBV9, the J call TRBJ1-1; 8 nucleotides match TRBD1. CDR3 length equals 16 residues. V dropped 2 bases and J dropped 8; count of bases not matched to a gene: 14. Germline values: CDR1 SGDLS, CDR2 YYNGEE. The CDR3 spells CASSVDPGWGQAEAFF. The CDR3, as DNA: TGTGCCAGCAGCGTTGATCCCGGGTGGGGACAGGCCGAAGCTTTCTTT.

This rearrangement joins TRBV10-3 to TRBJ1-1, with TRBD1 as a possible D gene (5 bases). The germline CDR1 and CDR2 sequences are ENHRY and SYGVKD. The germline V and J ends were trimmed by 4 bases and 7 bases, with 13 bases remaining between them. The CDR3 is 13 residues long. The DNA for the CDR3 is TGTGCCATCAGTGCTTACGAGACAGTTGAAGCTTTCTTT. Protein product: CAISAYETVEAFF.

This chain joins TRBV2 and TRBJ1-2; D not resolved. The CDR3 runs to 13 residues. Trimming took off 4 bases at V and 3 bases at J, with 9 bases between the two ends. Germline values: CDR1 SNHLY, CDR2 FYNNEI. DNA of the CDR3: TGTGCCAGCAGTGGTCAGGAAGACTATGGCTACACCTTC. It is translated as CASSGQEDYGYTF.

The gene calls are TRBV5-6 and TRBJ1-2; the D is unclear. V gave up 6 bases and J gave up 4 bases, with 7 bases separating them. The CDR3 runs 11 residues. The germline V gene encodes CDR1 SGHDT and CDR2 YYEEEE. The CDR3 bases are TGTGCCAGCATAGGGCCCTATGGCTACACCTTC. This codes for CASIGPYGYTF.

V and J are TRBV6-1 and TRBJ2-3; TRBD2 matches 7 bases. CDR3 size: 16 residues. J lost 4 bases, V lost 1 base, and 8 bases had no gene match. Germline V lookup: CDR1 MNHNS, CDR2 SASEGT. CDR3 nucleotide sequence: TGTGCCAGCAGTGAAGACCGGGACTATAGGTCAGATACGCAGTATTTT. Translating gives CASSEDRDYRSDTQYF.

CDR3 DNA: TGTGCCAGCAGCACCCCCCGATCGGGCGGGAGTTACAATGAGCAGTTCTTC. It translates to CASSTPRSGGSYNEQFF. The V gene is TRBV14, the J gene TRBJ2-1; 7 bases are a match to TRBD2. Trimming cost V 5 bases and J 4 bases; bases outside gene matches: 14. This CDR3 region has 17 residues. From germline, CDR1 is SGHDN and CDR2 FVKESK.

The chain uses TRBV5-1 and TRBJ1-2; tentative D call: TRBD1 (5 bases). This CDR3 is 12 amino acids long. The germline gives CDR1 SGHRS, CDR2 YFSETQ. Between the trimmed V and J ends, which lost 4 bases and 4 bases, there was a span of 8 bases. The CDR3 coding sequence is TGCGCCAGCAGCCCAGACAGCTATGGCTACACCTTC. As protein: CASSPDSYGYTF.

V is TRBV6-5 and J is TRBJ2-3; either TRBD1 or TRBD2 may fit D (7 bases each). V dropped 8 bases and J dropped 2 bases, with 17 bases sitting between them. Germline CDR1 is MNHEY and CDR2 is SVGAGI. The length of the CDR3 is 15 residues. This CDR3 is CASSWGGGVTDTQYF. The CDR3 nucleotides are TGTGCCAGCTCCTGGGGAGGGGGCGTCACAGATACGCAGTATTTT.

The chain couples TRBV2 to TRBJ1-5, with TRBD1 as a possible D gene (6 bases). V was cut by 6 bases and J by 5 bases, with 11 bases left in between. The germline CDR1 and CDR2 sequences are SNHLY and FYNNEI. The CDR3 is made up of 13 amino acids. The DNA for the CDR3 is TGTGCCAGCAGAGACACAGGGCATCAGCCCCAGCATTTT. It encodes CASRDTGHQPQHF.

V is TRBV7-9 and J is TRBJ1-2, with D possibly matching TRBD1 (5 bases). This CDR3 is built from 15 residues. The V gene lost 1 base and the J gene lost 7 bases, with 16 bases spanning the gap. Germline CDR1 SEHNR, CDR2 FQNEAQ (reference sequence). The CDR3 here is CASSLVGLGQSGYTF. Here the CDR3 DNA reads TGTGCCAGCAGCTTAGTAGGTCTGGGGCAATCTGGCTACACCTTC.

The chain employs TRBV27 and TRBJ2-3, with D possibly TRBD2 on 5 matching bases. Germline lookup yields CDR1 MNHEY and CDR2 SMNVEV (reference sequence). The length of the CDR3 is 12 residues. The V gene lost 5 bases and the J gene lost 4 bases, with 7 bases spanning the gap. CDR3: CASSMGADTQYF. The DNA for the CDR3 is TGTGCCAGCAGTATGGGAGCAGATACGCAGTATTTT.

The rearrangement joins TRBV30 to TRBJ1-2; the match to TRBD1 covers 11 bases. This CDR3 is built from 12 residues. The germline V gene has CDR1 GTSNPN and CDR2 SVGIG (reference sequence). V trimming: 1 base; J trimming: 13 bases; junction bases outside the gene matches: 5. The CDR3 bases are TGTGCCTGGAGTGCGGGACAGGGGGTTATCACCTTC. This sequence encodes CAWSAGQGVITF.

The V gene is TRBV21-1, the J gene TRBJ2-7; the table assigns TRBD1, which was not confirmed against the DNA. TRBV21-1 is tagged as a pseudogene. CDR3 length: 16 residues. The CDR3 nucleotides read TGTGCCAGCAGCGCTCCTCAGGGCGCTTGGACCTACGAGCAGTACTTC. This sequence encodes CASSAPQGAWTYEQYF.

The chain couples TRBV5-6 to TRBJ1-2; no firm D call. The CDR3 loop spans 12 amino acids. Germline lookup yields CDR1 SGHDT and CDR2 YYEEEE. V lost 4 bases and J lost 2, with 6 bases in between. As DNA, the CDR3 is TGTGCCAGCAGCACCACGAACTATGGCTACACCTTC. Its translation is CASSTTNYGYTF.

CDR3 amino acids: CASSLGGHSNQPQHF. In nucleotides, the CDR3 is TGCGCCAGCAGCTTGGGGGGTCATAGCAATCAGCCCCAGCATTTT. The chain links TRBV5-1 to TRBJ1-5; D is unresolved. The CDR3 length is 15 residues. Per germline, CDR1 SGHRS and CDR2 YFSETQ. The V and J ends lost 0 bases and 0 bases respectively, with 7 bases between them.

This clone was seen a few times. The sample holds other DNA sequences that translate to the same CDR3. The rearrangement joins TRBV28 to TRBJ1-1; tentatively, D is TRBD1 (5 bases). Germline loops: CDR1 MDHEN, CDR2 SYDVKM. This CDR3 region has 14 residues. The V gene lost 1 base and the J gene lost 0 bases, with 6 bases spanning the gap. CDR3 DNA sequence: TGTGCCAGCAGTTTATTGACAGTGAACACTGAAGCTTTCTTT. Translating it yields CASSLLTVNTEAFF.

This sequence joins TRBV13 and TRBJ2-3; D remains unclear. V was trimmed by 2 bases and J by 2 bases, leaving 8 bases between them. Germline CDR1 is PRHDT and CDR2 is FYEKMQ (reference sequence). CDR3 length: 14 residues. For the CDR3, the DNA is TGTGCCAGCAGCTTATTCAAGGTCACAGATACGCAGTATTTT. This codes for CASSLFKVTDTQYF.

With respect to this clone: Other nucleotide sequences in the sample specify the same CDR3. The V gene is TRBV5-1, the J gene TRBJ2-3; D gene unclear. V shed 4 bases and J shed 6 bases, with 9 bases lying between them. The CDR3 is 12 residues long. The germline CDR1 and CDR2 sequences are SGHRS and YFSETQ. CDR3 loop: CASSLGRDTQYF. CDR3 coding DNA: TGCGCCAGCAGCCTTGGTAGGGATACGCAGTATTTT.

The chain joins TRBV10-3 to TRBJ2-1; 8 bases are a match to TRBD2. This CDR3 is built from 14 residues. In germline, CDR1 is ENHRY, CDR2 SYGVKD. Trimming took 3 bases from V and 7 from J; bases not matched to a gene: 5. CDR3 region: CAISEEREMNEQFF. DNA for the CDR3: TGTGCCATCAGTGAAGAGCGGGAGATGAATGAGCAGTTCTTC.

This sequence joins TRBV5-6 and TRBJ1-1, with D possibly TRBD1 on 6 matching bases. Trimming pared 1 base from V and 11 bases from J, leaving 18 bases between. The CDR3 totals 14 residues. Germline V gives CDR1 SGHDT, CDR2 YYEEEE. CDR3 amino acids: CASSLKIRGLEAFF. CDR3 DNA: TGTGCCAGCAGCTTGAAGATAAGGGGGTTAGAGGCTTTCTTT.

This clone is judged medium-sized (0.01 to 0.1%). The chain couples TRBV7-9 to TRBJ1-3; D uncertain. The V end was cut by 5 bases, the J end by 2 bases, with 10 bases between. CDR1 and CDR2 from the germline V gene are SEHNR and FQNEAQ (reference sequence). CDR3 length: 14 amino acids. CDR3 nucleotides: TGTGCCAGCAGCAAAAGTGGGGCTGGAAACACCATATATTTT. This codes for CASSKSGAGNTIYF.

The rearrangement links TRBV7-8 to TRBJ1-5; 10 bases are a match to TRBD1. The junction had 4 bases not matched to a gene; V was cut back by 1 base and J by 7 bases. The CDR3 runs 15 residues. The V gene's germline CDR1 is SGHVS and CDR2 FQNEAQ. The DNA for the CDR3 is TGTGCCAGCAGCTTAGGTGGGACAGGGGAACAGCCCCAGCATTTT. Its protein product is CASSLGGTGEQPQHF.

The genes are TRBV5-4 and TRBJ2-2; TRBD1 matches at 7 bases. This CDR3 is 16 amino acids long. The V gene's germline CDR1 is SGHNT and CDR2 YYREEE (reference sequence). Trimming at V came to 4 bases and at J to 0 bases, leaving 6 bases not matched to a gene. The CDR3 region is CASSPAGTANTGELFF. Written as DNA, the CDR3 is TGTGCCAGCAGCCCCGCCGGGACAGCGAACACCGGGGAGCTGTTTTTT.

The chain combines TRBV6-5 with TRBJ1-1, with D maybe TRBD1 (5 bases). Germline-derived CDR1 and CDR2 are MNHEY and SVGAGI. V was pared by 6 bases and J by 11 bases, with 13 bases between. The CDR3 loop spans 11 amino acids. The CDR3 DNA reads TGTGCCAGCAGGCGCCAGGGTGAGGCTTTCTTT. Translated: CASRRQGEAFF.

The chain combines TRBV13 with TRBJ2-5; TRBD1 aligns across 7 bases. CDR3 length: 13 residues. The germline V gene encodes CDR1 PRHDT and CDR2 FYEKMQ (reference sequence). The junction had 2 bases not matched to a gene; V was cut back by 0 bases and J by 7 bases. CDR3 nucleotide sequence: TGTGCCAGCAGCTTAGGACAGGGGCCGACCCAGTACTTC. This gives the protein CASSLGQGPTQYF. The variable domain in full, with the rest retrieved from reference TRBV13 and TRBJ2-5, is AAGVIQSPRHLIKEKRETATLKCYPIPRHDTVYWYQQGPGQDPQFLISFYEKMQSDKGSIPDRFSAQQFSDYHSELNMSSLELGDSALYFCASSLGQGPTQYFGPGTRLLVL.

There are a few counts of this clone. The chain joins TRBV19 to TRBJ2-5, with a weak D call TRBD1 (5 bases). V lost 6 bases to trimming and J lost 1 base, with 9 bases between them. CDR1 is LNHDA, CDR2 SQIVND, per germline (reference sequence). The CDR3 is 13 residues long. The CDR3 bases are TGTGCCAGTAGGAGGCAGGGCCAAGAGACCCAGTACTTC. It specifies CASRRQGQETQYF. Supplemented by reference TRBV19 and TRBJ2-5, the full variable domain reads DGGITQSPKYLFRKEGQNVTLSCEQNLNHDAMYWYRQDPGQGLRLIYYSQIVNDFQKGDIAEGYSVSREKKESFPLTVTSAQKNPTAFYLCASRRQGQETQYFGPGTRLLVL.